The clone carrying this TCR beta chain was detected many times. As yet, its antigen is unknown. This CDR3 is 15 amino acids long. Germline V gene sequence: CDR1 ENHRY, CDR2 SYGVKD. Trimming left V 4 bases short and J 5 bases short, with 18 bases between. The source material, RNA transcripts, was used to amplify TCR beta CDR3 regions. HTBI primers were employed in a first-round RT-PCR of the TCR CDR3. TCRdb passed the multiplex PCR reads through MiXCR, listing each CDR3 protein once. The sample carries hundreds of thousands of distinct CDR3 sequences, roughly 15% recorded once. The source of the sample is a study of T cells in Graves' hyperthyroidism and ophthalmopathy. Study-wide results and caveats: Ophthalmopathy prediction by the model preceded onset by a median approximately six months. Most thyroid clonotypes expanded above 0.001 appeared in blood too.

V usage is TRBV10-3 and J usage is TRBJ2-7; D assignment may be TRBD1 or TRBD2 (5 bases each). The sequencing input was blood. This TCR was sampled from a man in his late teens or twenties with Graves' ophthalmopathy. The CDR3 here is CAISASRGLTHEQYF. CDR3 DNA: TGTGCCATCAGTGCCTCCCGGGGCCTTACACACGAGCAGTACTTC.